This is a list of T cell receptor beta chains from one sample in a study of quantifying T cell responses using KT2 cells. TCRdb fed the UMI-ligation and nested PCR reads into MiXCR, producing one record per CDR3 protein. Here the sample spans about 33,000 distinct CDR3 sequences, approximately 10% being singletons. Material: PBMCs spiked with cells of the T cell clone KT2. These receptors were taken from a human donor. The CDR3 runs from the conserved cysteine through the conserved F or W. D genes are given only for firm matches. Only part of the rows carry a size: once, few, many, or a class if the clone is expanded.

v_gene	j_gene	d_gene	abundance	CDR3aa	CDR3nt
TRBV5-1	TRBJ2-1	TRBD1	many	CASSLLGQGVNEQFF	TGCGCCAGCAGCTTGTTAGGGCAGGGGGTCAATGAGCAGTTCTTC
TRBV7-3	TRBJ2-7	TRBD2	few	CASSLKARLAGAEQYF	TGTGCCAGCAGCTTAAAGGCCAGACTAGCGGGAGCCGAGCAGTACTTC
TRBV7-9	TRBJ2-1	-	many	CASRGRRNEQFF	TGTGCCAGCAGAGGAAGGCGAAATGAGCAGTTCTTC
TRBV2	TRBJ2-7	TRBD2	many	CASSEVAGTSYEQYF	TGTGCCAGCAGTGAAGTAGCGGGCACCTCCTACGAGCAGTACTTC
TRBV30	TRBJ2-3	-	few	CASVAGGTQYF	TGTGCCTCCGTCGCTGGGGGTACGCAGTATTTT
TRBV7-9	TRBJ1-3	-	few	CASRQLIGQHSGNTIYF	TGTGCCAGCCGCCAGCTTATTGGACAGCACTCTGGAAACACCATATATTTT
TRBV15	TRBJ2-5	-	many	CATRVSAPQETQYF	TGTGCCACCAGGGTTTCGGCACCTCAAGAGACCCAGTACTTC
TRBV6-5	TRBJ2-7	TRBD2	-	CASTPSPFGLAYHEQYF	TGTGCCAGCACACCCTCCCCATTCGGACTAGCTTATCACGAGCAGTACTTC
TRBV6-2/TRBV6-3	TRBJ2-1	TRBD2	many	CASSRLAGYNEQFF	TGTGCCAGCAGTCGACTAGCGGGGTACAATGAGCAGTTCTTC
TRBV20-1	TRBJ2-7	-	-	CSARYPRGGKYEQYF	TGCAGTGCTAGGTACCCGCGCGGCGGGAAGTACGAGCAGTACTTC
TRBV7-9	TRBJ2-2	-	few	CASSQAFRDIDTGELFF	TGTGCCAGCAGCCAAGCTTTCCGGGATATTGACACCGGGGAGCTGTTTTTT
TRBV5-1	TRBJ1-1	-	many	CASSLEGGRNTEAFF	TGCGCCAGCAGCTTGGAGGGGGGAAGGAACACTGAAGCTTTCTTT
TRBV7-2	TRBJ2-3	TRBD2	many	CASSLVLLGLAGRNVQYF	TGTGCCAGCAGCTTAGTTCTCCTCGGGCTAGCGGGGCGCAATGTGCAGTATTTT
TRBV12-3/TRBV12-4	TRBJ2-6	-	-	CASNRGAGANVLTF	TGTGCCAGCAACCGGGGAGCTGGGGCCAACGTCCTGACTTTC
TRBV4-3	TRBJ2-3	TRBD1	many	CASSSGTGGPDTQYF	TGCGCCAGTTCTTCCGGGACAGGGGGCCCAGATACGCAGTATTTT
TRBV5-1	TRBJ1-6	-	-	CASSFDPPEQGSPLHF	TGCGCCAGCAGCTTTGATCCTCCAGAGCAGGGGTCACCCCTCCACTTT
TRBV20-1	TRBJ1-5	-	few	CSAKKMGYSNQPQHF	TGCAGTGCCAAAAAAATGGGTTATAGCAATCAGCCCCAGCATTTT
TRBV2	TRBJ2-7	-	many	CASREGVYEQYF	TGTGCCAGCAGGGAAGGGGTCTACGAGCAGTACTTC
TRBV2	TRBJ2-5	TRBD2	few	CASSELRGSKETQYF	TGTGCCAGCAGTGAATTGCGGGGGAGTAAAGAGACCCAGTACTTC
TRBV29-1	TRBJ1-5	-	many	CSAGEGGPQHF	TGCAGCGCCGGGGAAGGAGGGCCCCAGCATTTT
TRBV6-6	TRBJ2-1	-	many	CASSYEDPTYNEQFF	TGTGCCAGCAGTTACGAGGACCCAACCTACAATGAGCAGTTCTTC
TRBV6-5	TRBJ2-7	TRBD2	-	CASSIPRGRSYEQYF	TGTGCCAGCAGTATCCCGCGGGGGAGGTCCTACGAGCAGTACTTC